Sequencing of this TCR beta chain was carried out in a study of blood T cell repertoires in COVID-19 (dated by TCRdb to the early 2020s). For the study in its entirety: Collaborator samples came from the United States, Italy and Spain and covered acute and convalescent phases of COVID-19. The material from the prospective study consisted of cDNA or gDNA derived from T cells, B-cell-depleted T cells, or PBMCs. The samples were drawn from two sources: the first 160 participants of the ongoing ImmuneRACE study, and approximately 1,300 subjects contributed by 6 global collaborators. The repertoires were released in a freely available public database meant as a resource for research on the immune response to SARS-CoV-2. Where HLA class I and class II types were available, the types were taken from metadata supplied by the sample provider, not from assay-based typing. The sample metadata nearly always contained a de-identified subject ID, COVID-19 status, age in years and sex. Subjects who had been exposed to COVID-19, were actively infected with it, or had recovered from it provided the deeply sampled blood TCRbeta repertoires that made up the dataset.

The collaborating institutions used their own protocols to collect whole blood in K2EDTA tubes. For TCRbeta analysis, collaborator samples were shipped as frozen whole blood, as isolated PBMCs, or as DNA extracted from either sample type. Comment on this clone: The clone's antigen remains unknown. Base qualities are missing; no much larger clone stands one base away.

Study-level results and caveats: How much clinical and demographic metadata was included differed by source and by participant, and the metadata was provided uncurated.

The CDR3 numbers 14 residues from cysteine through phenylalanine. CDR3 DNA is the only sequence kept; it has 42 bases, read in frame from the first base. The germline V end is reduced by 2 bases and the J end by 3 bases; junction bases left unmatched: 2. The germline V gene supplies CDR1 MNHEY and CDR2 SVGAGI. TCRbeta CDR3 regions were amplified from genomic DNA using the immunoSEQ Assay, a bias-controlled multiplex PCR. The authors processed their data as follows. Within the assay, amplification of reference gene primers was used to estimate how many nucleated cells each sample contained. To quantify the absolute abundance of each unique TCRbeta CDR3 rearrangement, sequence reads were collapsed and filtered. For each sample, productive Simpson clonality was calculated as the square root of Simpson's diversity index across productive rearrangements. TCRdb took this table from immuneACCESS and kept in-frame rearrangements with V and J called. Such tables lack part of the clones; where checked against another copy, unresolved V genes explain under half of the gap, and the rest is unexplained. That table furnishes V, J and clone size, whereas the DNA furnished D and trimming. Present in this sample are 130,000 or so clones, roughly 80% of which were seen just once. The ten largest account for roughly 15% of the sample.

The specimen was peripheral blood. The chain is encoded by TRBV6-5 joined to TRBJ2-7, with TRBD1 matching 9 junction bases. The clonotype comes from a man in his fifties with acute or convalescent COVID-19. The CDR3 protein is CASSYDRGIYEQYF. In nucleotides, the sequence is TGTGCCAGCAGTTACGACAGGGGGATCTACGAGCAGTACTTC.